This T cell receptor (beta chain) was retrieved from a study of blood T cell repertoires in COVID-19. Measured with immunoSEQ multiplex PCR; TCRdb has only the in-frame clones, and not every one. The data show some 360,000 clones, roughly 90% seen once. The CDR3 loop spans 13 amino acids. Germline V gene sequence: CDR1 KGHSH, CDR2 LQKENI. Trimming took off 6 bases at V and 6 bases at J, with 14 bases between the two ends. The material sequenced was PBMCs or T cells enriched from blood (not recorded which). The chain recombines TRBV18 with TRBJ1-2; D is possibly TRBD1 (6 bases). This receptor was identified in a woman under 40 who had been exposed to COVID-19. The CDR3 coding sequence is TGTGCCAGCTCCCCTCTGGACAGTAATGGCTACACCTTC. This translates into CASSPLDSNGYTF.